Listed here are 30 T cell receptor beta chains from one sample, sequenced in a study of shared clonotypes between healthy human individuals. Data came from immunoSEQ multiplex PCR; TCRdb stores just in-frame clones and leaves some out. This repertoire shows approximately 100,000 clones, 55% to 70% found once; its top ten account for about 22%. The sample was memory CD8+ T cells sorted from blood. Subset denoted: CD45RO+ cells pooled with CCR7-negative TemRA cells. These receptors all stem from a woman in her thirties in good health.

The rearrangement links TRBV5-4 to TRBJ2-7, with unresolved D. The ends were cut back, 4 bases at V and 5 bases at J, with 16 bases in the middle. The CDR3 length is 14 residues. Looked up from germline, CDR1 is SGHNT and CDR2 is YYREEE (reference sequence). CDR3 amino acids: CASSGSLVRDEQYF. CDR3 in DNA: TGTGCCAGCAGCGGGTCGCTGGTGAGAGACGAGCAGTACTTC.

J is TRBJ1-1 and V is TRBV7-6; D gene ambiguous. V lost 2 bases to trimming and J lost 1 base, with 11 bases between them. Germline values: CDR1 SGHVS, CDR2 FNYEAQ. The CDR3 extends over 15 amino acids. The CDR3 sequence is CASSLFRPENTEAFF. The CDR3, as DNA: TGTGCCAGCAGCTTATTTCGGCCGGAGAACACTGAAGCTTTCTTT.

This clone has more than one count but fewer than ten. This rearrangement joins TRBV5-5 to TRBJ2-7, with a possible D match to TRBD2 (5 bases). The CDR3 is 13 residues long. Trimming took 0 bases from V and 4 from J, leaving 8 bases between them. Germline V gives CDR1 SGHKS, CDR2 YYEKEE (reference sequence). In DNA, the CDR3 is TGTGCCAGCAGCTTGGAGCGGTGGTACGAGCAGTACTTC. This gives the protein CASSLERWYEQYF.

The J gene is TRBJ1-2, the V gene TRBV30, with a weak D call TRBD1 (5 bases). This CDR3 is 13 amino acids long. The germline V gene has CDR1 GTSNPN and CDR2 SVGIG (reference sequence). The V gene lost 4 bases and the J gene lost 3 bases, with 12 bases spanning the gap. The CDR3 loop reads CAWNRQTHYGYTF. The CDR3 DNA sequence: TGTGCCTGGAACAGACAGACCCACTATGGCTACACCTTC. Full variable domain (outside the CDR3, taken from reference TRBV30 and TRBJ1-2): SQTIHQWPATLVQPVGSPLSLECTVEGTSNPNLYWYRQAAGRGLQLLFYSVGIGQISSEVPQNLSASRPQDRQFILSSKKLLLSDSGFYLCAWNRQTHYGYTFGSGTRLTVV.

This sequence joins TRBV5-4 and TRBJ1-1, with no clear D. CDR1 is SGHNT and CDR2 is YYREEE in the germline V gene (reference sequence). V lost 0 bases and J 6 bases, leaving 6 bases between the germline ends. This CDR3 is 12 amino acids long. The DNA of the CDR3 is TGTGCCAGCAGCTTGGATTGGGCTGAAGCTTTCTTT. It yields the protein CASSLDWAEAFF.

The chain is built from TRBV7-3 and TRBJ1-1; unclear D gene. This CDR3 region has 14 residues. CDR1 and CDR2 from the germline V gene are SGHTA and FQGTGA. V was shortened by 5 bases and J by 0 bases, with 10 bases between the two germline ends. The CDR3 sequence is CASSLSSMNTEAFF. For the CDR3, the DNA is TGTGCCAGCAGCCTGTCTAGCATGAACACTGAAGCTTTCTTT.

V is TRBV25-1 and J is TRBJ2-7, with D maybe TRBD1 (5 bases). V lost 1 base, J lost 3 bases, and 16 bases lay in between. Germline values: CDR1 MGHDK, CDR2 SYGVNS. The CDR3 covers 16 residues. The CDR3 DNA reads TGTGCCAGCAGTGAATCACACCAGGGCCAAGTCTACGAGCAGTACTTC. Protein sequence: CASSESHQGQVYEQYF.

The chain employs TRBV6-1 and TRBJ2-3; 7 bases fit TRBD1. The CDR3 has 14 amino acids. Trimming took 8 bases from V and 3 from J; bases not matched to a gene: 8. Germline assignment: CDR1 MNHNS and CDR2 SASEGT. Here the CDR3 DNA reads TGTGCCAGCCTCAACGGACAGGCGACAGATACGCAGTATTTT. The encoded protein is CASLNGQATDTQYF.

The chain employs TRBV6-5 and TRBJ1-2; tentatively, D is TRBD1 (6 bases). V lost 6 bases to trimming and J lost 8 bases, with 19 bases between them. CDR3 length: 14 residues. In germline, CDR1 is MNHEY, CDR2 SVGAGI. CDR3 region: CASSRLGGAGGYTF. In DNA, the CDR3 is TGTGCCAGCAGCCGATTGGGGGGCGCGGGAGGCTACACCTTC.

The CDR3 here is CAISGGDYGYTF. The CDR3 DNA reads TGTGCCATCAGTGGGGGGGACTATGGCTACACCTTC. This chain links TRBV10-3 with TRBJ1-2; tentative D call: TRBD1 (5 bases). The CDR3 contains 12 residues. Germline values: CDR1 ENHRY, CDR2 SYGVKD. V gave up 4 bases and J gave up 3 bases, with 6 bases separating them.

The rearrangement uses TRBV5-1 and TRBJ2-2, with D uncertain. V lost 2 bases and J 4 bases, leaving 12 bases between the germline ends. The CDR3 spans 15 residues. The V gene's germline CDR1 is SGHRS and CDR2 YFSETQ. The CDR3 region is CASSLYNAPTGELFF. Written as DNA, the CDR3 is TGCGCCAGCAGCTTATACAACGCCCCCACCGGGGAGCTGTTTTTT.

This chain links TRBV29-1 with TRBJ2-3; no reliable D call. Trimming left V 4 bases short and J 5 bases short, with 1 base between. CDR1 is SQVTM and CDR2 is ANQGSEA in the germline V gene. The CDR3 has 9 amino acids. CDR3 coding DNA: TGCAGCGTTGGAGATACGCAGTATTTT. This translates into CSVGDTQYF.

The CDR3: CASSRTSGYNEQFF. CDR3 sequence (DNA): TGTGCCAGCAGTAGGACTAGCGGCTACAATGAGCAGTTCTTC. This chain links TRBV2 with TRBJ2-1, with 10 bases lining up with TRBD2. The V segment lost 5 bases and the J segment 3 bases; nucleotides outside the gene matches: 1. Looked up from germline, CDR1 is SNHLY and CDR2 is FYNNEI. The CDR3 covers 14 residues.

The V call is TRBV19, the J call TRBJ1-2; D is unclear. V lost 5 bases and J lost 4, with 14 bases in between. This CDR3 has 14 amino acids. Germline CDR1 and CDR2: LNHDA and SQIVND (reference sequence). CDR3 loop: CASSLGNGLYGYTF. Written as DNA, the CDR3 is TGTGCCAGTAGTCTTGGAAACGGACTCTATGGCTACACCTTC. Supplemented by reference TRBV19 and TRBJ1-2, the full variable domain reads DGGITQSPKYLFRKEGQNVTLSCEQNLNHDAMYWYRQDPGQGLRLIYYSQIVNDFQKGDIAEGYSVSREKKESFPLTVTSAQKNPTAFYLCASSLGNGLYGYTFGSGTRLTVV.

This clone was seen a handful of times. The CDR3 DNA reads as TGTGCCAGCAGCTTGGAGGGGCGAGACCGCTGGTACGAGCAGTACTTC. Translated, it gives CASSLEGRDRWYEQYF. The chain uses TRBV5-6 and TRBJ2-7; possibly TRBD1 for D (5 bases). The CDR3 runs 16 residues. Germline-derived CDR1 and CDR2 are SGHDT and YYEEEE. Deletions cut 0 bases from V and 4 bases from J, with 17 bases between.

The chain has TRBV4-1 and TRBJ1-2; D not certain. Germline CDR1 MGHRA, CDR2 YSYEKL. Trimming removed 1 base from V and 4 bases from J, with 13 bases in between. The CDR3 is 15 residues long. CDR3 sequence (DNA): TGCGCCAGCAGCCAAGGCGTTGGAGGCGGCTATGGCTACACCTTC. It yields the protein CASSQGVGGGYGYTF.

V usage is TRBV7-9 and J usage is TRBJ2-5; TRBD2 aligns across 10 bases. The J call may be mistaken, given a closer DNA end match to TRBJ2-7. Germline V lookup: CDR1 SEHNR, CDR2 FQNEAQ (reference sequence). This CDR3 spans 19 amino acids. The CDR3, as DNA: TGTGCCAGCAGCTCCGGGGCAGGAGCGGGAGGGCGGCCCTCCTACGAGCAGTACTTC. Amino acid sequence: CASSSGAGAGGRPSYEQYF.

The chain links TRBV7-6 to TRBJ2-7; D call uncertain. V was shortened by 1 base and J by 3 bases, with 7 bases between the two germline ends. Germline V CDR1 and CDR2: SGHVS, FNYEAQ. The CDR3 loop spans 13 amino acids. This chain's CDR3 is CASSLGDYYEQYF. CDR3 DNA: TGTGCCAGCAGCTTAGGTGATTACTACGAGCAGTACTTC.

The V gene is TRBV25-1, the J gene TRBJ2-7, with a weak D call TRBD1 (6 bases). The CDR3 contains 13 residues. V gave up 5 bases and J gave up 3 bases, with 11 bases separating them. CDR1 and CDR2 (germline): MGHDK, SYGVNS. The CDR3 sequence is CASSSKDSYEQYF. DNA of the CDR3: TGTGCCAGCAGTTCTAAGGACAGCTACGAGCAGTACTTC.

This clone was counted at least ten times. The CDR3 DNA follows: TGCGCCAGCAGCCAACTAGCGGGAGATATAAATGAGCAGTTCTTC. Protein product: CASSQLAGDINEQFF. V usage is TRBV4-1 and J usage is TRBJ2-1; 10 nucleotides line up with TRBD2. J gave up 7 bases and V 2 bases, and 5 bases lay outside the gene matches. This CDR3 region has 15 residues. Germline V lookup: CDR1 MGHRA, CDR2 YSYEKL.

This clone was detected a few times. This chain links TRBV9 with TRBJ2-5; perhaps TRBD2 as D (6 bases). The DNA end favors TRBJ2-7, so the J call may be wrong. The germline V gene has CDR1 SGDLS and CDR2 YYNGEE. The CDR3 is 15 amino acids. CDR3 DNA sequence: TGTGCCAGCAGCGTAGGCAGCGGGTGGCCCTACGAGCAGTACTTC. Its translation: CASSVGSGWPYEQYF.

The chain employs TRBV29-1 and TRBJ2-1, with 7 positions matching TRBD2. V was clipped by 4 bases and J by 9 bases; unmatched bases: 0. Germline values: CDR1 SQVTM, CDR2 ANQGSEA. The CDR3 has 10 residues. CDR3 loop: CSVGGGEQFF. CDR3 nucleotides: TGCAGCGTTGGGGGGGGTGAGCAGTTCTTC.

Only one count was recorded for this clone. A far larger clone is one nucleotide away, so this likely arose from a read error. V is TRBV4-1 and J is TRBJ2-1; 8 nucleotides align to TRBD2. The V gene's germline CDR1 is MGHRA and CDR2 YSYEKL. The CDR3 sequence is 15 residues long. The CDR3 loop reads CASSQQTSDYNEQFF. CDR3 bases: TGTGCCAGCAGCCAACAGACTAGCGACTACAATGAGCAGTTCTTC.

This chain connects TRBV29-1 to TRBJ2-1, with TRBD1 matching 10 bases. V was clipped by 6 bases and J by 7 bases; unmatched bases: 3. This CDR3 comprises 12 residues. CDR1 is SQVTM and CDR2 is ANQGSEA in the germline V gene. CDR3 amino acids: CSVGTGENEQFF. The CDR3 DNA is TGCAGCGTCGGGACAGGGGAAAATGAGCAGTTCTTC.

This clone showed up just a few times. The gene calls are TRBV29-1 and TRBJ2-1; D is unclear. This CDR3 has 13 residues. Germline values: CDR1 SQVTM, CDR2 ANQGSEA. V was clipped by 4 bases and J by 2 bases, with 9 bases between them. The CDR3 nucleotides are TGCAGCGTTGTCCGGAGCCCCTACAATGAGCAGTTCTTC. Protein: CSVVRSPYNEQFF.

About this clone itself: The sample carries other DNA sequences with the same CDR3. The V and J genes are TRBV5-1 and TRBJ2-2; 11 bases align to TRBD1. The trim removed 4 bases at V and 5 bases at J, leaving 4 bases unmatched. Germline CDR1 is SGHRS and CDR2 is YFSETQ. This CDR3 has 15 residues. The CDR3 loop is CASSPGTGGTGELFF. The CDR3 DNA follows: TGCGCCAGCAGCCCAGGGACAGGGGGAACCGGGGAGCTGTTTTTT.

The chain uses TRBV15 and TRBJ2-2; D ambiguous. Germline V gene data show CDR1 as LNHNV and CDR2 as YYDKDF (reference sequence). The V end was cut by 1 base, the J end by 7 bases, with 7 bases between. The CDR3 has 13 residues. The CDR3 bases are TGTGCCACCAGCAGAGCTCGGAACGGGGAGCTGTTTTTT. Amino acids: CATSRARNGELFF.

V and J are TRBV5-1 and TRBJ1-2; the match to TRBD1 covers 9 bases. The germline CDR1 and CDR2 sequences are SGHRS and YFSETQ. The CDR3 is 13 amino acids. J lost 4 bases, V lost 4 bases, and 2 bases had no gene match. CDR3 bases: TGCGCCAGCAGCCCGGGACAGGGCTATGGCTACACCTTC. Translating gives CASSPGQGYGYTF.

Here the CDR3 DNA reads TGTGCCAGTAGTTTTGGGACTGCCTACGAGCAGTACTTC. Translation: CASSFGTAYEQYF. The chain carries TRBV19 and TRBJ2-5, with D perhaps matching TRBD2 (6 bases). The end of the DNA fits TRBJ2-7 better, so the J call may be wrong. The CDR3 length is 13 residues. Germline V gene data show CDR1 as LNHDA and CDR2 as SQIVND (reference sequence).

The V call is TRBV11-3, the J call TRBJ2-3; no definite D call. V was pared by 3 bases and J by 3 bases, with 16 bases between. The CDR3 has 16 residues. CDR1 SGHNT and CDR2 YENEEA come from the germline V gene. The CDR3 DNA sequence: TGTGCCAGCAGCTTTGGTTCAGAAGCTACGACAGATACGCAGTATTTT. This sequence encodes CASSFGSEATTDTQYF. Full variable domain (outside the CDR3, taken from reference TRBV11-3 and TRBJ2-3): EAGVVQSPRYKIIEKKQPVAFWCNPISGHNTLYWYLQNLGQGPELLIRYENEEAVDDSQLPKDRFSAERLKGVDSTLKIQPAELGDSAVYLCASSFGSEATTDTQYFGPGTRLTVL.